These 9 T cell receptor beta chains originate from one sample sequenced in a study of blood T cells in healthy people across ages. Next came a second PCR, run for roughly 7 to 12 cycles, which used a sample-barcoded 5' primer along with a J-beta primer mix. TCRdb ran MiXCR on the 5' RACE reads and lists one entry per CDR3 protein. The profile shows approximately 1.5 million distinct CDR3 sequences, about 31% of them singletons. Sample: blood. Receptor source: a woman aged 30 to 39 in good health.

This clonotype was counted between two and nine times. This chain connects TRBV6-5 to TRBJ2-1, with a possible D match to TRBD2 (5 bases). CDR1 and CDR2 (germline): MNHEY, SVGAGI. The length of the CDR3 is 14 residues. The V end lost 0 bases, the J end lost 5 bases, and 8 bases lay between the germline ends. The CDR3 region is CASSYSTKDNEQFF. CDR3 nucleotide sequence: TGTGCCAGCAGTTACTCGACTAAGGACAATGAGCAGTTCTTC.

This chain links TRBV20-1 with TRBJ2-1; 10 bases map to TRBD2. The CDR3 consists of 15 residues. CDR1 DFQATT and CDR2 SNEGSKA come from the germline V gene (reference sequence). The trim removed 6 bases at V and 10 bases at J, leaving 15 bases unmatched. CDR3 sequence (DNA): TGCAGTGCCGATAGCGGGGGGCTCCCGGAGGACGAGCAGTTCTTC. This encodes CSADSGGLPEDEQFF.

The V call is TRBV10-3, the J call TRBJ2-6; D is unresolved. The CDR3 spans 15 residues. Germline lookup yields CDR1 ENHRY and CDR2 SYGVKD. Trimming removed 0 bases at V and 2 bases at J, with 5 bases between. For the CDR3, the DNA is TGTGCCATCAGTGAGTCTAAGACTGGGGCCAACGTCCTGACTTTC. This codes for CAISESKTGANVLTF.

This clonotype was detected a few times. The chain is built from TRBV5-1 and TRBJ1-2, with 9 bases aligning to TRBD1. CDR1 is SGHRS and CDR2 is YFSETQ in the germline V gene. The CDR3 runs to 14 residues. V dropped 4 bases and J dropped 6; count of bases not matched to a gene: 7. The CDR3 coding sequence is TGCGCCAGCAGCACCCGGACAGGGGAGCATGGCTACACCTTC. It yields the protein CASSTRTGEHGYTF.

This clonotype has a single count. The junction does not match germline at one end; this may be a read error. The chain carries TRBV15 and TRBJ1-5; D might be TRBD1 (6 bases). Germline CDR1 is LNHNV and CDR2 is YYDKDF (reference sequence). This CDR3 is built from 16 residues. CDR3 in amino acids: CVTSRPRTDSNQPQHF. The DNA of the CDR3 is TGTGTCACCAGCAGACCAAGGACAGATAGCAATCAGCCCCAGCATTTT.

About this clonotype: Just one base apart from a much larger clone, this may be a read error. This chain connects TRBV4-1 to TRBJ2-5, with 10 bases that match TRBD2. This CDR3 contains 16 residues. Trimming cost V 0 bases and J 11 bases; bases outside gene matches: 12. Per the germline V gene, CDR1 is MGHRA and CDR2 is YSYEKL. The CDR3 nucleotides are TGCGCCAGCAGCCAAGATCTAGCGGGGGCCAACTACAAGCAGTACTTC. This codes for CASSQDLAGANYKQYF.

V usage is TRBV5-1 and J usage is TRBJ1-4, with D uncertain. Trimming left V 4 bases short and J 0 bases short, with 13 bases between. This CDR3 has 16 amino acids. The germline gives CDR1 SGHRS, CDR2 YFSETQ. CDR3 nucleotide sequence: TGCGCCAGCAGCGCGGTAACACAAGCAACTAATGAAAAACTGTTTTTT. Translated, it gives CASSAVTQATNEKLFF.

The rearrangement joins TRBV27 to TRBJ1-1; the D is unclear. The CDR3 is made up of 14 amino acids. Trimming removed 4 bases at V and 1 base at J, with 10 bases between. Germline CDR1 is MNHEY and CDR2 is SMNVEV (reference sequence). The CDR3 spells CASSSRGTNTEAFF. For the CDR3, the DNA is TGTGCCAGCAGTTCGCGAGGAACGAACACTGAAGCTTTCTTT.

This clonotype was seen a few times. The V gene is TRBV29-1, the J gene TRBJ1-1; D remains unclear. CDR3 size: 16 residues. V was cut by 7 bases and J by 5 bases, with 26 bases left in between. Germline V lookup: CDR1 SQVTM, CDR2 ANQGSEA. CDR3 protein: CSAEGEAVNWKTEAFF. In nucleotides, the CDR3 is TGCAGCGCCGAAGGAGAGGCGGTAAATTGGAAGACTGAAGCTTTCTTT.